Following are 22 T cell receptor beta chains from one sample sequenced in a study of OX40 agonist ivuxolimab in advanced cancers. Using immunoSEQ multiplex PCR, the repertoire was profiled, and TCRdb retains in-frame clones only, with some absent. Of 74,000 or so clones listed, over 85% are singletons. The material was CD4+ or CD8+ T cells sorted from blood, obtained in a trial of the OX40 agonist ivuxolimab. The receptors were sampled from an adult with an advanced solid tumor such as melanoma, head and neck, liver or kidney cancer.

V and J are TRBV5-1 and TRBJ2-3, with a tentative D call TRBD2 (7 bases). The V gene lost 8 bases and the J gene lost 0 bases, with 22 bases spanning the gap. The CDR3 totals 17 residues. Germline values: CDR1 SGHRS, CDR2 YFSETQ. DNA for the CDR3: TGCGCCAGTTCTGCGGGGGCGGGCTCCCTTAGCACAGATACGCAGTATTTT. Amino acids: CASSAGAGSLSTDTQYF.

The chain employs TRBV7-2 and TRBJ1-1; 7 bases map to TRBD1. Germline V gives CDR1 SGHTA, CDR2 FQGNSA. The length of the CDR3 is 14 residues. The ends lost 4 bases at V and 2 bases at J; junction bases unmatched: 4. The CDR3 is CASSSGQINTEAFF. The CDR3 DNA follows: TGTGCCAGCAGCTCGGGACAGATAAACACTGAAGCTTTCTTT. Drawing the rest from reference TRBV7-2 and TRBJ1-1, the complete variable domain is GAGVSQSPSNKVTEKGKDVELRCDPISGHTALYWYRQSLGQGLEFLIYFQGNSAPDKSGLPSDRFSAERTGGSVSTLTIQRTQQEDSAVYLCASSSGQINTEAFFGQGTRLTVV.

V is TRBV30 and J is TRBJ1-1, with D uncertain. The CDR3 sequence is 11 residues long. V was trimmed by 0 bases and J by 11 bases, leaving 10 bases between them. Germline-derived CDR1 and CDR2 are GTSNPN and SVGIG (reference sequence). Here the CDR3 reads CAWSVKSTAFF. For the CDR3, the DNA is TGTGCCTGGAGTGTAAAAAGTACGGCTTTCTTT.

J is TRBJ1-3 and V is TRBV27, with 8 bases aligning to TRBD1. The germline V gene encodes CDR1 MNHEY and CDR2 SMNVEV (reference sequence). The CDR3 spans 19 residues. With 10 bases clipped from V and 1 base from J, the junction kept 21 bases outside the gene matches. The CDR3 coding sequence is TGTGCCATTTCTGTCGACAGGGGAAGACTCGCCGTTTCTGGAAACACCATATATTTT. It codes for CAISVDRGRLAVSGNTIYF.

This clone was detected only once. The CDR3 protein is CASTRQGYYGYTF. CDR3 nucleotides: TGTGCCAGTACCCGACAGGGGTACTATGGCTACACCTTC. This chain joins TRBV28 and TRBJ1-2, with 8 bases fitting TRBD1. J was trimmed by 3 bases and V by 9 bases; bases with no gene match: 6. The CDR3 consists of 13 residues. Germline loops: CDR1 MDHEN, CDR2 SYDVKM.

This chain links TRBV27 with TRBJ2-1; 12 bases are a match to TRBD2. With 5 bases clipped from V and 14 bases from J, the junction kept 10 bases outside the gene matches. The CDR3 is 14 amino acids. Germline values: CDR1 MNHEY, CDR2 SMNVEV (reference sequence). CDR3: CASSPLTSGGRKFF. In DNA, the CDR3 is TGTGCCAGCAGTCCGCTAACTAGCGGGGGGAGAAAGTTCTTC.

V and J are TRBV7-2 and TRBJ1-2; TRBD1 aligns across 7 bases. Losses at the gene ends were 4 bases for V and 8 bases for J; bases not matched to a gene: 16. The germline V gene has CDR1 SGHTA and CDR2 FQGNSA. This CDR3 contains 16 residues. CDR3 nucleotide sequence: TGTGCCAGCAGCTCCCAAATCACAGACAGGGCAGGGGGCTACACCTTC. Amino acids: CASSSQITDRAGGYTF.

This chain connects TRBV6-6 to TRBJ2-5; 7 nucleotides match TRBD1. The CDR3 runs to 14 residues. V dropped 6 bases and J dropped 3; count of bases not matched to a gene: 7. CDR1 and CDR2 (germline): MNHNY, SVGAGI (reference sequence). The CDR3 DNA is TGTGCCAGCAGACCCAGGGGGTCGGAAGAGACCCAGTACTTC. This encodes CASRPRGSEETQYF.

CDR3 DNA sequence: TGTGCCAGCAGCCCAGACTGGGGCACAGATACGCAGTATTTT. Translated, it gives CASSPDWGTDTQYF. The V gene is TRBV7-2, the J gene TRBJ2-3; no reliable D call. This CDR3 is built from 14 residues. Germline-derived CDR1 and CDR2 are SGHTA and FQGNSA. The V and J ends lost 5 bases and 1 base respectively, with 10 bases between them.

Notes on this clone: The junction departs from the called germline gene at one end, perhaps through a read error. The chain joins TRBV4-2 to TRBJ2-2; 8 bases map to TRBD1. Germline CDR1 and CDR2: LGHNA and YNFKEQ. The CDR3 has 17 amino acids. The CDR3 DNA is TGTGCCAGCAGCCAACTCCAGGGGGCCGCGAACACCAGGGAGCTGTTTTTT. This codes for CASSQLQGAANTRELFF.

This rearrangement joins TRBV14 to TRBJ2-5; perhaps TRBD2 as D (7 bases). CDR3 length: 15 amino acids. The germline CDR1 and CDR2 sequences are SGHDN and FVKESK. V was cut by 4 bases and J by 5 bases, with 17 bases left in between. Here the CDR3 reads CASSRRGREGETQYF. In nucleotides, the CDR3 is TGTGCCAGCAGCCGCAGGGGCAGGGAGGGTGAGACCCAGTACTTC.

The chain combines TRBV28 with TRBJ2-7; perhaps TRBD2 as D (5 bases). The length of the CDR3 is 16 residues. V lost 3 bases and J lost 1, with 16 bases in between. Germline loops: CDR1 MDHEN, CDR2 SYDVKM. The CDR3, as DNA: TGTGCCAGCAGTTTGAGCGGACGGTGGATATCCTACGAGCAGTACTTC. It translates to CASSLSGRWISYEQYF.

This chain connects TRBV7-9 to TRBJ2-6; D possibly corresponds to TRBD1 (6 bases). The CDR3 length is 18 residues. Germline V lookup: CDR1 SEHNR, CDR2 FQNEAQ (reference sequence). V was clipped by 5 bases and J by 4 bases, with 21 bases between them. CDR3: CASSPRLAGVWGANVLTF. CDR3 bases: TGTGCCAGCAGCCCCCGTTTGGCAGGGGTTTGGGGGGCCAACGTCCTGACTTTC.

DNA for the CDR3: TGTGCCAGCAGCGCTCTAGCGGGGGGTGTCGACGAGCAGTACTTC. As protein: CASSALAGGVDEQYF. V and J are TRBV7-2 and TRBJ2-7, with TRBD2 matching 11 bases. With 5 bases clipped from V and 5 bases from J, the junction kept 8 bases outside the gene matches. The CDR3 is made up of 15 amino acids. The germline V gene has CDR1 SGHTA and CDR2 FQGNSA.

This clone was detected once. This chain joins TRBV7-3 and TRBJ2-1, with D unresolved. This CDR3 spans 15 amino acids. Per germline, CDR1 SGHTA and CDR2 FQGTGA. Deletions cut 6 bases from V and 4 bases from J, with 16 bases between. For the CDR3, the DNA is TGTGCCAGCAGTCTCGGGCCCGTTGATTACAATGAGCAGTTCTTC. Translating it yields CASSLGPVDYNEQFF.

The genes are TRBV21-1 and TRBJ2-7; the table's D call TRBD1 went unverified against the DNA. TRBV21-1 is assigned pseudogene status. The CDR3 is 14 amino acids. The CDR3 region is CASTAGTVPYEQYF. As DNA, the CDR3 is TGTGCCAGCACCGCCGGGACAGTCCCCTACGAGCAGTACTTC.

The V and J genes are TRBV29-1 and TRBJ2-2; TRBD2 matches 9 bases. The trim removed 6 bases at V and 1 base at J, leaving 3 bases unmatched. This CDR3 spans 14 amino acids. Germline CDR1 SQVTM, CDR2 ANQGSEA. The CDR3 bases are TGCAGCGTGAAGACTAGCGGGAACACCGGGGAGCTGTTTTTT. Amino acid sequence: CSVKTSGNTGELFF.

The chain joins TRBV29-1 to TRBJ2-2, with unresolved D. V was trimmed by 4 bases and J by 4 bases, leaving 4 bases between them. Germline V gene lookup returns CDR1 SQVTM and CDR2 ANQGSEA. This CDR3 comprises 11 residues. The CDR3 spells CSVGGTGELFF. CDR3 in DNA: TGCAGCGTTGGGGGCACCGGGGAGCTGTTTTTT.

The chain uses TRBV5-1 and TRBJ2-7, with a possible D match to TRBD2 (6 bases). The V end lost 0 bases, the J end lost 1 base, and 14 bases lay between the germline ends. There are 16 residues in the CDR3. Germline V gene sequence: CDR1 SGHRS, CDR2 YFSETQ. The CDR3 is CASSLGGASGSYEQYF. For the CDR3, the DNA is TGCGCCAGCAGCTTGGGCGGGGCTTCGGGTTCCTACGAGCAGTACTTC.

The chain links TRBV19 to TRBJ2-1; the match to TRBD1 covers 8 bases. Unmatched junction bases numbered 9, after V lost 4 bases and J lost 4 bases. In germline, CDR1 is LNHDA, CDR2 SQIVND (reference sequence). CDR3 length: 16 amino acids. DNA of the CDR3: TGTGCCAGTAGTAATCACCGGGACAGGCAATACAATGAGCAGTTCTTC. This translates into CASSNHRDRQYNEQFF.

The chain is built from TRBV9 and TRBJ2-6; D is uncertain. This CDR3 contains 16 residues. The V end was cut by 0 bases, the J end by 2 bases, with 9 bases between. The germline CDR1 and CDR2 sequences are SGDLS and YYNGEE. CDR3: CASSVGGSTGANVLTF. For the CDR3, the DNA is TGTGCCAGCAGCGTAGGTGGGTCGACTGGGGCCAACGTCCTGACTTTC. Combining the CDR3 with reference TRBV9 and TRBJ2-6 gives the whole variable domain DSGVTQTPKHLITATGQRVTLRCSPRSGDLSVYWYQQSLDQGLQFLIQYYNGEERAKGNILERFSAQQFPDLHSELNLSSLELGDSALYFCASSVGGSTGANVLTFGAGSRLTVL.

The J gene is TRBJ1-6, the V gene TRBV2; D remains unclear. The CDR3 contains 17 residues. The V end was cut by 0 bases, the J end by 1 base, with 10 bases between. Germline V gene data show CDR1 as SNHLY and CDR2 as FYNNEI. CDR3 nucleotide sequence: TGTGCCAGCAGTGAAGCGCTCCCCAATTCCTATAATTCACCCCTCCACTTT. It yields the protein CASSEALPNSYNSPLHF.